This T cell receptor (beta chain) was captured in a study of T cell changes during pregnancy in multiple sclerosis. The CDR3 totals 15 residues. Germline CDR1 SGHRS, CDR2 YFSETQ. V gave up 0 bases and J gave up 0 bases, with 6 bases separating them. Clones were read by immunoSEQ multiplex PCR, and TCRdb kept only the in-frame ones, dropping some. Of about 100,000 clones detected, approximately 92% appear once; the ten largest clones hold 1.5% to 2.5%. This rearrangement joins TRBV5-1 to TRBJ2-2; D is ambiguous. Source: peripheral blood, taken after pregnancy. The receptor was isolated from a female donor with multiple sclerosis, enrolled in a pregnancy study. The CDR3 spells CASSLVAANTGELFF. The CDR3 DNA follows: TGCGCCAGCAGCTTGGTAGCAGCGAACACCGGGGAGCTGTTTTTT.